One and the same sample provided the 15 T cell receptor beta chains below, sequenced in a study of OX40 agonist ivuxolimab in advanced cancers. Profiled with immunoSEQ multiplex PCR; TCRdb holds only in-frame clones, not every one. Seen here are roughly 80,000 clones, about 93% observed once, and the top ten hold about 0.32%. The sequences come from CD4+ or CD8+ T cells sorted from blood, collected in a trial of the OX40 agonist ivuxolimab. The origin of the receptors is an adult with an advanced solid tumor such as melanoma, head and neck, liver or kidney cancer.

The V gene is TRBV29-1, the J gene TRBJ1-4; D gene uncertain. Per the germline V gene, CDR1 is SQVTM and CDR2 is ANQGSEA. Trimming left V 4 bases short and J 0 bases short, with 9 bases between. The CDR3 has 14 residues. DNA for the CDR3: TGCAGCGTTGTGACCGGGGCAACTAATGAAAAACTGTTTTTT. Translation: CSVVTGATNEKLFF.

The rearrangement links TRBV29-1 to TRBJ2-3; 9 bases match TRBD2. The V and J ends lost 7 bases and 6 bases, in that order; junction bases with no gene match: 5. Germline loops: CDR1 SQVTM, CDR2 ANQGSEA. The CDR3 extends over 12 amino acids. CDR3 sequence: CSAGGGADTQYF. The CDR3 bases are TGCAGCGCTGGCGGGGGGGCCGATACGCAGTATTTT.

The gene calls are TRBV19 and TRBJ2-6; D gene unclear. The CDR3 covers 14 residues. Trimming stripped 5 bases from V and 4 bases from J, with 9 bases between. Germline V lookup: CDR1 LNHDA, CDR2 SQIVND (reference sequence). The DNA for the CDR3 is TGTGCCAGTAGTGGGGAATTAGGGGCCAACGTCCTGACTTTC. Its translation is CASSGELGANVLTF.

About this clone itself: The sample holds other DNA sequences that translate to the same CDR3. As DNA, the CDR3 is TGTGCCAGCAGCTTAGGGCAGGGGAGTGGGGAGCTGTTTTTT. This encodes CASSLGQGSGELFF. The chain is built from TRBV11-1 and TRBJ2-2, with D possibly matching TRBD1 (6 bases). CDR3 size: 14 residues. V lost 1 base and J 8 bases, leaving 11 bases between the germline ends. Germline CDR1 is SGHAT and CDR2 is FQDESV (reference sequence).

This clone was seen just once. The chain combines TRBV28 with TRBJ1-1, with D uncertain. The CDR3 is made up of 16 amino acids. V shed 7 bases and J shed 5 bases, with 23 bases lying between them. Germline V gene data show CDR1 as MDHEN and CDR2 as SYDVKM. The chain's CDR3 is CASKYPAGSSNTEAFF. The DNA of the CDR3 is TGTGCCAGCAAATATCCCGCAGGTTCAAGCAATACTGAAGCTTTCTTT.

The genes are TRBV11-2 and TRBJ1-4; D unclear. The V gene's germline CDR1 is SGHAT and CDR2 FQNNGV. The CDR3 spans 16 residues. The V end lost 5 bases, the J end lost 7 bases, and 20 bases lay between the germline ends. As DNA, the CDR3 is TGTGCCAGCAGCCCAAGTCTCGGTGGAGGTGGTGAAAAACTGTTTTTT. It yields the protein CASSPSLGGGGEKLFF.

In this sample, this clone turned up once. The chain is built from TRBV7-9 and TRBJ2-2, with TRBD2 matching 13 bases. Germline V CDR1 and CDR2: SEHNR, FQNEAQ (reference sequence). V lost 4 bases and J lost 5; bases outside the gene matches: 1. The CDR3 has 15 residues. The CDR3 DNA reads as TGTGCCAGCAGCTCGGGACTAGCGGGAACCGGGGAGCTGTTTTTT. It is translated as CASSSGLAGTGELFF.

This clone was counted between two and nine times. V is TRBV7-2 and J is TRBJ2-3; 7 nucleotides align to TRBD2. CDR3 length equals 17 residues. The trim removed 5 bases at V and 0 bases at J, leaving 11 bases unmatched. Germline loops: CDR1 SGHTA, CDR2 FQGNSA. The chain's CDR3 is CASSVVERGTSTDTQYF. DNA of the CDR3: TGTGCCAGCAGCGTCGTGGAGCGGGGAACTAGCACAGATACGCAGTATTTT.

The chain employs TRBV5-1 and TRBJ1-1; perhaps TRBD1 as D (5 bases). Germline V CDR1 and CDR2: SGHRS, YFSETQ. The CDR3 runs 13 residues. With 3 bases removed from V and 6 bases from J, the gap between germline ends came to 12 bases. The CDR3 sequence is CASSWGTGPEAFF. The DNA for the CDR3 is TGCGCCAGCAGCTGGGGCACGGGCCCTGAAGCTTTCTTT.

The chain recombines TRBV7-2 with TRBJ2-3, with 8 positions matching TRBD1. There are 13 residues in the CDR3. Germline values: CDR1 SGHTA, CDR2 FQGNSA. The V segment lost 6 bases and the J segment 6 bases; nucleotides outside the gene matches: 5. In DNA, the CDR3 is TGTGCCAGCAGTCCCACAGGGGGGGATACGCAGTATTTT. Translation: CASSPTGGDTQYF.

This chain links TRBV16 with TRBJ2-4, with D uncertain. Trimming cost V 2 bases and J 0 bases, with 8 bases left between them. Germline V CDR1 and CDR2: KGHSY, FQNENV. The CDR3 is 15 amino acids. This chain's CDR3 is CASSQIGLAKNIQYF. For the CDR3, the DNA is TGTGCCAGCAGCCAAATAGGGCTAGCCAAAAACATTCAGTACTTC.

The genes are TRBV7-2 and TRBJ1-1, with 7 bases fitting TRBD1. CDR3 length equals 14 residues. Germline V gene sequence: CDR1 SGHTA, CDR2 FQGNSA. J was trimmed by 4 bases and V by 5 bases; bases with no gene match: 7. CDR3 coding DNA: TGTGCCAGCAGCCAAGACAGGGTTGGCACTGAAGCTTTCTTT. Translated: CASSQDRVGTEAFF.

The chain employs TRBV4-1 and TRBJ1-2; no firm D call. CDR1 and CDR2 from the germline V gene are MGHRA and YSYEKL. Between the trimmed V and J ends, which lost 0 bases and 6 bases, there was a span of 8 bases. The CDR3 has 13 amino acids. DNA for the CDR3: TGCGCCAGCAGCCAAGAGTGGGGAAATGGCTACACCTTC. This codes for CASSQEWGNGYTF.

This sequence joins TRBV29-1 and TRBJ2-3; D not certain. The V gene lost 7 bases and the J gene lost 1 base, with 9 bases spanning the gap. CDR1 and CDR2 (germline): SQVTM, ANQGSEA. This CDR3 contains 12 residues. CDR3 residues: CSEQDGTDTQYF. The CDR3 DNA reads TGCAGCGAGCAGGACGGCACAGATACGCAGTATTTT.

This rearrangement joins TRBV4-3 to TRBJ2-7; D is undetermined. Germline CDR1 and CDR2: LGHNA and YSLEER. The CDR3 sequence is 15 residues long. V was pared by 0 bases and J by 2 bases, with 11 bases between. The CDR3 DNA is TGCGCCAGCAGCCAAGAGCGTGGCAGGACCTACGAGCAGTACTTC. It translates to CASSQERGRTYEQYF.